One and the same sample provided the 20 T cell receptor beta chains below, sequenced in a study of beta chain features in type 1 diabetes (dated by TCRdb to 2016 to 2018). The library was produced with the immunoSEQ multiplex PCR assay. All of the isolated RNA was reverse transcribed with the High Capacity cDNA Reverse Transcription Kit, so expressed TCRB transcripts were sequenced. TCRdb's version of the immuneACCESS table is confined to in-frame rearrangements and falls short of the full clone set. An unresolved V gene accounts for under half of the shortfall where checked; the remainder is of unknown origin. For this sample the table gives about 130,000 clones, of which just over 9% were detected only once. About 0.61% of the sample rests with the top ten. The sample consisted of central memory CD4+ T cells from blood. These receptors came from a man younger than 35 in good health.

This clone turned up a few times. The chain links TRBV7-2 to TRBJ2-3, with TRBD2 matching over 8 bases. Germline CDR1 reads SGHTA; CDR2 reads FQGNSA. V gave up 5 bases and J gave up 2 bases; unmatched junction bases: 6. The CDR3 length is 15 residues. CDR3 DNA: TGTGCCAGCAGCGCAACTAGCGGACCCACAGATACGCAGTATTTT. It codes for CASSATSGPTDTQYF.

In its sample, this clone was seen many times. The chain recombines TRBV6-5 with TRBJ1-6, with 10 bases identical to TRBD1. The V gene's germline CDR1 is MNHEY and CDR2 SVGAGI. V trimming: 0 bases; J trimming: 10 bases; junction bases outside the gene matches: 6. The CDR3 spans 16 residues. The CDR3 reads CASSYSPDRGKSPLHF. CDR3 DNA sequence: TGTGCCAGCAGTTACTCCCCGGACAGGGGGAAATCACCCCTCCACTTT.

This clone was seen only a few times. V usage is TRBV7-2 and J usage is TRBJ1-4; TRBD1 matches 9 bases. This CDR3 contains 15 residues. Trimming cost V 5 bases and J 8 bases; bases outside gene matches: 9. Germline CDR1 reads SGHTA; CDR2 reads FQGNSA. CDR3 in amino acids: CASSPYRGRGEKLFF. CDR3 DNA: TGTGCCAGCAGCCCGTACAGGGGGCGCGGAGAAAAACTGTTTTTT.

This clone was counted between two and nine times. CDR3 region: CASSLELGQHSSYTF. The CDR3, as DNA: TGTGCCAGCAGCTTAGAGTTAGGACAGCACTCAAGCTACACCTTC. The gene calls are TRBV7-9 and TRBJ1-2; D is possibly TRBD1 (6 bases). CDR3 length equals 15 residues. Germline V gene sequence: CDR1 SEHNR, CDR2 FQNEAQ (reference sequence). Trimming removed 1 base at V and 9 bases at J, with 18 bases between.

This clone turned up a few times. The V and J genes are TRBV6-6 and TRBJ2-5, with D perhaps matching TRBD2 (6 bases). CDR1 is MNHNY and CDR2 is SVGAGI in the germline V gene (reference sequence). Trimming took 4 bases from V and 3 from J, leaving 6 bases between them. This CDR3 comprises 12 residues. The DNA for the CDR3 is TGTGCCAGCAGTTTAGCGGAAGAGACCCAGTACTTC. This codes for CASSLAEETQYF.

V usage is TRBV6-6 and J usage is TRBJ1-2, with D perhaps matching TRBD1 (6 bases). The CDR3 is made up of 13 amino acids. V gave up 3 bases and J gave up 8 bases, with 13 bases separating them. Germline V gene lookup returns CDR1 MNHNY and CDR2 SVGAGI (reference sequence). CDR3 nucleotides: TGTGCCAGCAGTTATGCAGGGGTGAGCGGCTACACCTTC. Amino acids: CASSYAGVSGYTF.

The J gene is TRBJ2-2, the V gene TRBV4-3, with a possible D match to TRBD1 (5 bases). Trimming took off 0 bases at V and 1 base at J, with 12 bases between the two ends. Germline CDR1 is LGHNA and CDR2 is YSLEER. The CDR3 contains 17 residues. CDR3 bases: TGCGCCAGCAGCCAAGAAGTGGCAGGGCTGAACACCGGGGAGCTGTTTTTT. This sequence encodes CASSQEVAGLNTGELFF.

This clone came up a few times. The chain carries TRBV6-6 and TRBJ1-3, with D unresolved. This CDR3 is 15 amino acids long. CDR1 and CDR2 from the germline V gene are MNHNY and SVGAGI (reference sequence). Trimming removed 7 bases from V and 7 bases from J, with 20 bases in between. The CDR3 protein is CASTLDYLQRNTIYF. In nucleotides, the CDR3 is TGTGCCAGCACTCTGGACTACTTACAGCGGAACACCATATATTTT.

The chain uses TRBV2 and TRBJ1-5, with D hard to call. The V gene's germline CDR1 is SNHLY and CDR2 FYNNEI. Trimming took off 8 bases at V and 3 bases at J, with 14 bases between the two ends. CDR3 length: 14 amino acids. CDR3 amino acids: CASGGIAINQPQHF. CDR3 bases: TGTGCCAGCGGAGGTATAGCAATCAATCAGCCCCAGCATTTT.

This clone was seen only a few times. The rearrangement uses TRBV19 and TRBJ1-5; possibly TRBD1 for D (6 bases). The V and J ends lost 6 bases and 4 bases respectively, with 16 bases between them. The CDR3 contains 15 residues. Germline-derived CDR1 and CDR2 are LNHDA and SQIVND (reference sequence). The CDR3 region has the DNA TGTGCCAGTAGCATCGGACCAGGGGAGAATCAGCCCCAGCATTTT. Protein product: CASSIGPGENQPQHF.

This clone was seen only a few times. The genes are TRBV4-1 and TRBJ1-1; 7 bases are shared with TRBD1. This CDR3 region has 16 residues. The germline CDR1 and CDR2 sequences are MGHRA and YSYEKL. Trimming cost V 1 base and J 4 bases; bases outside gene matches: 9. CDR3 amino acids: CASSQGPAGGITEAFF. The CDR3 DNA is TGCGCCAGCAGCCAAGGCCCGGCAGGGGGAATCACTGAAGCTTTCTTT.

The rearrangement joins TRBV5-1 to TRBJ2-3; unclear D gene. CDR3 length: 12 amino acids. V lost 5 bases and J lost 0, with 4 bases in between. Germline lookup yields CDR1 SGHRS and CDR2 YFSETQ. As DNA, the CDR3 is TGCGCCAGCAGAAGCAGCACAGATACGCAGTATTTT. Translating it yields CASRSSTDTQYF.

The chain couples TRBV6-5 to TRBJ2-2, with TRBD2 matching over 7 bases. V trimming: 2 bases; J trimming: 4 bases; junction bases outside the gene matches: 4. Germline lookup yields CDR1 MNHEY and CDR2 SVGAGI. This CDR3 has 15 residues. This CDR3 reads CASSYGLVGTGELFF. The CDR3 DNA reads TGTGCCAGCAGTTACGGACTAGTAGGCACCGGGGAGCTGTTTTTT.

V usage is TRBV19 and J usage is TRBJ1-2; no definite D call. Trimming left V 3 bases short and J 8 bases short, with 22 bases between. The germline V gene has CDR1 LNHDA and CDR2 SQIVND (reference sequence). The CDR3 has 16 residues. The CDR3 nucleotides are TGTGCCAGTAGTATCCCCGCATCTGGAGCCTCTCAAGGCTACACCTTC. Protein: CASSIPASGASQGYTF. The variable domain in full, with the rest retrieved from reference TRBV19 and TRBJ1-2, is DGGITQSPKYLFRKEGQNVTLSCEQNLNHDAMYWYRQDPGQGLRLIYYSQIVNDFQKGDIAEGYSVSREKKESFPLTVTSAQKNPTAFYLCASSIPASGASQGYTFGSGTRLTVV.

The chain carries TRBV5-1 and TRBJ1-2; 7 bases align to TRBD1. V trimming: 4 bases; J trimming: 0 bases; junction bases outside the gene matches: 3. The germline CDR1 and CDR2 sequences are SGHRS and YFSETQ. This CDR3 has 14 amino acids. CDR3 coding DNA: TGCGCCAGCAGCGGGGGACAGTCTAACTATGGCTACACCTTC. Protein sequence: CASSGGQSNYGYTF.

This clone appeared a few times. The gene calls are TRBV29-1 and TRBJ1-5; 7 bases are a match to TRBD1. V shed 4 bases and J 2 bases; nucleotides not matched to a gene: 11. Germline V gives CDR1 SQVTM, CDR2 ANQGSEA. The CDR3 consists of 16 residues. The CDR3 sequence is CSVVIRTGEGNQPQHF. The CDR3 DNA reads TGCAGCGTTGTAATCCGAACAGGGGAGGGCAATCAGCCCCAGCATTTT.

This clone was seen repeatedly, ten times or more. The chain couples TRBV29-1 to TRBJ1-5, with D maybe TRBD1 (6 bases). The CDR3 covers 13 residues. The V end was cut by 3 bases, the J end by 7 bases, with 13 bases between. The germline V gene has CDR1 SQVTM and CDR2 ANQGSEA. DNA for the CDR3: TGCAGCGTTGACAGGGGCTTCGGGCAGCCCCAGCATTTT. Translation: CSVDRGFGQPQHF.

This chain uses TRBV19 with TRBJ2-1; 12 bases match TRBD2. The CDR3 sequence is 14 residues long. Looked up from germline, CDR1 is LNHDA and CDR2 is SQIVND (reference sequence). V was pared by 7 bases and J by 10 bases, with 8 bases of the junction left unmatched. DNA for the CDR3: TGTGCCAGTACCTCACTAGCGGGGGGCTGGGAGCAGTTCTTC. It codes for CASTSLAGGWEQFF. Full variable domain (rest looked up from reference TRBV19 and TRBJ2-1): DGGITQSPKYLFRKEGQNVTLSCEQNLNHDAMYWYRQDPGQGLRLIYYSQIVNDFQKGDIAEGYSVSREKKESFPLTVTSAQKNPTAFYLCASTSLAGGWEQFFGPGTRLTVL.

This clone has just a few counts. The genes are TRBV29-1 and TRBJ2-7; the D gene is possibly TRBD2 (6 bases). The V gene's germline CDR1 is SQVTM and CDR2 ANQGSEA. The CDR3 is 14 amino acids. V shed 5 bases and J shed 0 bases, with 14 bases lying between them. CDR3 nucleotides: TGCAGCGTTTCTATTTCGACTAGCTCCTACGAGCAGTACTTC. Translation gives CSVSISTSSYEQYF.

This clone was seen only a few times. The chain has TRBV4-3 and TRBJ2-3; D is perhaps TRBD2 (5 bases). Trimming took 3 bases from V and 4 from J, leaving 14 bases between them. There are 15 residues in the CDR3. CDR1 LGHNA and CDR2 YSLEER come from the germline V gene. In nucleotides, the CDR3 is TGCGCCAGCAGCCAGCGGGTTTACAAGGCAGATACGCAGTATTTT. This encodes CASSQRVYKADTQYF.